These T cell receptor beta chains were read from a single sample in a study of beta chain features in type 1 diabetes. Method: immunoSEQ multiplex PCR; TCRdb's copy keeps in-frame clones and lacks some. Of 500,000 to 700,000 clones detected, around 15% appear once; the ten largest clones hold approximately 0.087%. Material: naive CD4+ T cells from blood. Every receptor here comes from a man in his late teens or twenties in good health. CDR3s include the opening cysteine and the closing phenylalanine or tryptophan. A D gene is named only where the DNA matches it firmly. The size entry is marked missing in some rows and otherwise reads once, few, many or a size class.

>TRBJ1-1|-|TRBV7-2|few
TGTGCCAGCAGCTTAATTTCAGGGTCGGCTTTCTTT
CASSLISGSAFF
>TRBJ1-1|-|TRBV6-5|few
TGTGCCACGAGGCGGAACACTGAAGCTTTCTTT
CATRRNTEAFF
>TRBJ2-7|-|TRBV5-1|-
TGCGCCAGCAGCTACTCCGGGACCCCGGCACTCGAGCAGTACTTC
CASSYSGTPALEQYF
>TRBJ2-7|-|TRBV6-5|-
TGTGCCAGCAGTTGGTTTTACGAGCAGTACTTC
CASSWFYEQYF
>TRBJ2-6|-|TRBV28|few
TGTGCCACTACGGGGACTGGGGCCAACGTCCTGACTTTC
CATTGTGANVLTF
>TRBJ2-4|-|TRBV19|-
TGTGCCAGTAGTATAGACTCTGCGGGCGGACAGCCAGCCAAAAACATTCAGTACTTC
CASSIDSAGGQPAKNIQYF
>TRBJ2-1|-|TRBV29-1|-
TGCAGCGCCCTTGGGGGCAATGAGCAGTTCTTC
CSALGGNEQFF
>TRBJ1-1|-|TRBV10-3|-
TGTGCCATCAGTGAGGTACCCCCAGTGGGAGCTTTCTTT
CAISEVPPVGAFF
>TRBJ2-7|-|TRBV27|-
TGTGCCAGCAGTTGGTCAGGGCCCTCCCACGAGCAGTACTTC
CASSWSGPSHEQYF
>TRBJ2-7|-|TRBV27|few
TGTGCCAGCAGTCCTCCAAGTCGGACGTACGAGCAGTACTTC
CASSPPSRTYEQYF
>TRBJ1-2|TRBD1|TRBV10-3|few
TGTGCCATCAGTGACATGGGACAGCCCTGGGGCTACACCTTC
CAISDMGQPWGYTF
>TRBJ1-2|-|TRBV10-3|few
TGTGCCATCACGGGGTCGGGAGGCTACACCTTC
CAITGSGGYTF
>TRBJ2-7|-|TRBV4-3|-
TGCGCCAGCAGCCCCGCAGAGATGTTCTACGAGCAGTACTTC
CASSPAEMFYEQYF
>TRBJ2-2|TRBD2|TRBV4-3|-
TGCGCCAGCAGCCAAGAGATGGCTAGCGGGAGGGCCGGGGAGCTGTTTTTT
CASSQEMASGRAGELFF
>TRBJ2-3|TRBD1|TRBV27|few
TGTGCCAGCAGTCCCTTGGGACAGCCCACGCAGTATTTT
CASSPLGQPTQYF
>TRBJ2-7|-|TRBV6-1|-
TGTGCCAGCAGTGAATTGGGGGGCCCCTACGAGCAGTACTTC
CASSELGGPYEQYF
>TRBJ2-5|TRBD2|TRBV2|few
TGTGCCAGCAGCGCGACGACGAGCCGGGGGGCCCAGTACTTC
CASSATTSRGAQYF
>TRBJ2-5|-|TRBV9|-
TGTGCCAGCAGCAGTCCCGGGGGGACCCAGTACTTC
CASSSPGGTQYF
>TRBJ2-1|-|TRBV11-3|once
TGTGCCAGCAGCTTCCGCCTATATCATGAGCAGTTCTTC
CASSFRLYHEQFF
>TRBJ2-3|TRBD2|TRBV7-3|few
TGTGCCAGCAGCATTAGCGGGAGGGCCTTCGCAGATACGCAGTATTTT
CASSISGRAFADTQYF
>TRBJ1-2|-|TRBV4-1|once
TGCGCCAGCAGCCAAGACCAAATTCCCTATGGCTACACCTTC
CASSQDQIPYGYTF
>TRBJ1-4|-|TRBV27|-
TGTGCCAGCAGTCAGCGGGGGGAGCATTTGTTTTTT
CASSQRGEHLFF
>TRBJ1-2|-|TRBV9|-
TGTGCCAGCAGCGTAGCCACGGGACCTAGTCCCAACTATGGCTACACCTTC
CASSVATGPSPNYGYTF